This record concerns one T cell receptor beta chain sequence. This sample was included in a study of T cells in Graves' hyperthyroidism and ophthalmopathy. Looking at the study overall: Peripheral blood was collected at initial diagnosis, before any treatment.

After removal of 3 bases from V and 7 bases from J, the junction contained 6 bases not matched to a gene. Germline V gene data show CDR1 as MGHRA and CDR2 as YSYEKL. The CDR3 length is 15 residues. TCR beta CDR3 region amplification was performed from RNA transcripts. The HTBI primer set drove a first-round RT-PCR of the TCR CDR3. MiXCR was run by TCRdb on the multiplex PCR reads, yielding one entry per CDR3 protein. The table records 560,000 or so distinct CDR3 sequences, 15% to 20% of them present only once. The chain uses TRBV4-1 and TRBJ1-6, with TRBD1 matching over 7 bases. This receptor was taken from a man aged 40-55 years with Graves' ophthalmopathy. The specimen sequenced was blood. The chain's CDR3 is CASSQQGQQNSPLHF. CDR3 coding DNA: TGCGCCAGCAGCCAGCAGGGACAGCAAAATTCACCCCTCCACTTT.